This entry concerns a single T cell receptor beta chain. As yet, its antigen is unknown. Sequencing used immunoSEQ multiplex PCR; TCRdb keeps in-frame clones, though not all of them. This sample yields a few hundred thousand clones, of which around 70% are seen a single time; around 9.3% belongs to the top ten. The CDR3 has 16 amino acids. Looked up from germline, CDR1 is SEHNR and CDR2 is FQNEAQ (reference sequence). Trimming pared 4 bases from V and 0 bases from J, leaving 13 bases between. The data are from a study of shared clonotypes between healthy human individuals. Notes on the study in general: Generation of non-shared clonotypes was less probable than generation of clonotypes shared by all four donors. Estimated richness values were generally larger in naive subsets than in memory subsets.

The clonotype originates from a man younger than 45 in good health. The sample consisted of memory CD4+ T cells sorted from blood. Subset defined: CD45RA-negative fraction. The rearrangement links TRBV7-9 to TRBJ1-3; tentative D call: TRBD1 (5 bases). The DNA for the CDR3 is TGTGCCAGCAGCTCTTCCGGACAAATCTCTGGAAACACCATATATTTT. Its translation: CASSSSGQISGNTIYF. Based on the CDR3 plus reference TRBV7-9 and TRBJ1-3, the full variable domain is DTGVSQNPRHKITKRGQNVTFRCDPISEHNRLYWYRQTLGQGPEFLTYFQNEAQLEKSRLLSDRFSAERPKGSFSTLEIQRTEQGDSAMYLCASSSSGQISGNTIYFGEGSWLTVV.